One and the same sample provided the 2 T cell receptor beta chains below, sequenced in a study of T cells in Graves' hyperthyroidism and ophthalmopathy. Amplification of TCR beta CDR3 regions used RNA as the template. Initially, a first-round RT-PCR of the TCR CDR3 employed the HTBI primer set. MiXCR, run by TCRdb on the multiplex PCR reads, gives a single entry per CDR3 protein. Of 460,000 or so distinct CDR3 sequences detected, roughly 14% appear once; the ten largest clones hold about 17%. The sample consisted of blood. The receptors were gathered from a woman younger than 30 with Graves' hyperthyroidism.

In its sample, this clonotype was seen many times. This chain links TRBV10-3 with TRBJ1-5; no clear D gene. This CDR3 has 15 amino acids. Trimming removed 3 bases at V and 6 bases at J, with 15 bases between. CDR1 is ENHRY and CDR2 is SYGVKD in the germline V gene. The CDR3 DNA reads TGTGCCATCAGTGATCCAGGAGTTGGTGCTCAGCCCCAGCATTTT. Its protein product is CAISDPGVGAQPQHF.

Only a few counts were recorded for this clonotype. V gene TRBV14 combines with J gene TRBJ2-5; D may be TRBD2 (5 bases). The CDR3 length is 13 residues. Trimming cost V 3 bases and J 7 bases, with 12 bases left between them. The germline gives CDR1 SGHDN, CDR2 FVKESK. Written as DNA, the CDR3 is TGTGCCAGCAGCCATAAGGCCGAGGGGACCCAGTACTTC. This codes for CASSHKAEGTQYF.